The 26 T cell receptor beta chains below all came from one sample that was sequenced in a study of shared clonotypes between healthy human individuals (dated by TCRdb to the early 2020s). Receptor amplification or capture employed the immunoSEQ multiplex PCR assay. TCRdb stores this immuneACCESS table with in-frame sequences only. Part of the clones is absent; in the studies checked, under half of the shortfall reflects unresolved V genes, and no reason is known for the rest. A total of roughly 2.5 million clones appear in this sample, roughly nine tenths of them only once. 0.14% of the sample belongs to the ten largest clones. The source material was naive CD4+ T cells sorted from blood. The cell subset or site label on this specimen signifies: CD45RA+ positively selected. These receptors were collected from a man between 18 and 35 years old in good health.

The DNA of the CDR3 is TGTGCCAGCAGTTACCTAGCGGGGGGTATCCACGAGCAGTACTTC. Protein product: CASSYLAGGIHEQYF. The chain links TRBV6-5 to TRBJ2-7; 11 bases align to TRBD2. V trimming: 2 bases; J trimming: 5 bases; junction bases outside the gene matches: 5. Germline V lookup: CDR1 MNHEY, CDR2 SVGAGI. The CDR3 length is 15 residues.

This sequence joins TRBV5-1 and TRBJ2-5; D may be TRBD1 or TRBD2 (6 bases each). Germline CDR1 is SGHRS and CDR2 is YFSETQ. V was clipped by 0 bases and J by 1 base, with 13 bases between them. This CDR3 contains 16 residues. CDR3 protein: CASSLGGAKLQETQYF. The CDR3 region has the DNA TGCGCCAGCAGCTTGGGGGGGGCCAAGCTCCAAGAGACCCAGTACTTC.

CDR3 amino acids: CASSPTPSQTWAYEQYF. CDR3 DNA sequence: TGTGCCAGCTCACCCACCCCCAGCCAAACTTGGGCCTACGAGCAGTACTTC. This chain connects TRBV18 to TRBJ2-7; no reliable D call. CDR1 KGHSH and CDR2 LQKENI come from the germline V gene. CDR3 length equals 17 residues. Trimming took off 3 bases at V and 2 bases at J, with 20 bases between the two ends.

The chain joins TRBV30 to TRBJ1-1, with D possibly being TRBD1 (5 bases). The CDR3 is made up of 14 amino acids. Trimming stripped 0 bases from V and 6 bases from J, with 14 bases between. From germline, CDR1 is GTSNPN and CDR2 SVGIG (reference sequence). CDR3 protein: CAWSVNKGTAEAFF. CDR3 coding DNA: TGTGCCTGGAGTGTAAATAAAGGGACGGCTGAAGCTTTCTTT.

For the CDR3, the DNA is TGCGCCAGCAGCTCCCCCCTAGCGGGAGTAGATACGCAGTATTTT. As protein: CASSSPLAGVDTQYF. The rearrangement uses TRBV5-1 and TRBJ2-3; the match to TRBD2 covers 10 bases. In germline, CDR1 is SGHRS, CDR2 YFSETQ. This CDR3 has 15 amino acids. J was trimmed by 5 bases and V by 3 bases; bases with no gene match: 6.

V and J are TRBV10-3 and TRBJ1-2, with a weak D call TRBD1 (5 bases). CDR3 size: 12 residues. Trimming removed 7 bases from V and 10 bases from J, with 16 bases in between. The germline V gene encodes CDR1 ENHRY and CDR2 SYGVKD. The CDR3 region has the DNA TGTGCCATCATGCAGGGTGCAGCTAACTACACCTTC. This translates into CAIMQGAANYTF.

This clone was seen only once. The V call is TRBV29-1, the J call TRBJ1-1, with D possibly matching TRBD1 (6 bases). Germline CDR1 is SQVTM and CDR2 is ANQGSEA. V was trimmed by 2 bases and J by 3 bases, leaving 13 bases between them. This CDR3 spans 14 amino acids. The CDR3 loop reads CSVELGTGYTEAFF. For the CDR3, the DNA is TGCAGCGTTGAATTGGGTACAGGGTACACTGAAGCTTTCTTT.

On this clone: The same CDR3 is also encoded by other DNA sequences in this sample. V and J are TRBV25-1 and TRBJ2-2, with a weak D call TRBD1 (6 bases). The CDR3 totals 15 residues. Germline CDR1 reads MGHDK; CDR2 reads SYGVNS. The V end lost 4 bases, the J end lost 2 bases, and 11 bases lay between the germline ends. This chain's CDR3 is CASSVGGSNTGELFF. The CDR3 coding sequence is TGTGCCAGCAGTGTAGGGGGATCTAACACCGGGGAGCTGTTTTTT.

The V call is TRBV6-5, the J call TRBJ2-7, with no clear D. V gave up 0 bases and J gave up 2 bases, with 11 bases separating them. CDR1 MNHEY and CDR2 SVGAGI come from the germline V gene. The CDR3 sequence is 15 residues long. The DNA for the CDR3 is TGTGCCAGCAGTTACTCGACACAGCCCACCTACGAGCAGTACTTC. Its translation: CASSYSTQPTYEQYF.

This rearrangement joins TRBV6-1 to TRBJ2-2, with D perhaps TRBD2 (6 bases). V was trimmed by 2 bases and J by 1 base, leaving 11 bases between them. The CDR3 is 16 residues long. The germline V gene encodes CDR1 MNHNS and CDR2 SASEGT. CDR3 nucleotides: TGTGCCAGCAGTGAACTCCGGGGGAAGAACACCGGGGAGCTGTTTTTT. Translation: CASSELRGKNTGELFF.

Note on this clone: Other DNA sequences in this specimen translate into the identical CDR3. The rearrangement links TRBV6-5 to TRBJ1-1; 7 nucleotides match TRBD1. Germline CDR1 MNHEY, CDR2 SVGAGI. V shed 7 bases, J shed 4 bases, and the junction held 6 bases outside the gene matches. CDR3 size: 13 residues. In DNA, the CDR3 is TGTGCCAGCACGAGGGGGCTCGGCACTGAAGCTTTCTTT. As protein: CASTRGLGTEAFF.

The chain recombines TRBV19 with TRBJ1-1; the D is unclear. With 6 bases removed from V and 8 bases from J, the gap between germline ends came to 16 bases. Germline lookup yields CDR1 LNHDA and CDR2 SQIVND (reference sequence). CDR3 length: 13 amino acids. DNA for the CDR3: TGTGCCAGTAGGACCGGCGGGTGGGAGGAAGCTTTCTTT. Residues: CASRTGGWEEAFF.

V usage is TRBV30 and J usage is TRBJ1-2; maybe TRBD1 (5 bases). The CDR3 runs to 14 residues. With 5 bases removed from V and 4 bases from J, the gap between germline ends came to 17 bases. Germline V gene sequence: CDR1 GTSNPN, CDR2 SVGIG (reference sequence). The CDR3 reads CAWGIGASIYGYTF. CDR3 DNA sequence: TGTGCCTGGGGGATAGGGGCTTCGATCTATGGCTACACCTTC.

The chain links TRBV18 to TRBJ2-7; D perhaps matches TRBD1 (6 bases). The ends were cut back, 8 bases at V and 5 bases at J, with 13 bases in the middle. The CDR3 has 12 amino acids. Germline lookup yields CDR1 KGHSH and CDR2 LQKENI. CDR3 in amino acids: CASRSGGDEQYF. The CDR3 DNA reads TGTGCCAGCCGTAGTGGGGGCGACGAGCAGTACTTC.

A note on this clone: Other DNA sequences in this specimen translate into the identical CDR3. This chain links TRBV2 with TRBJ2-2; D gene ambiguous. V was shortened by 4 bases and J by 3 bases, with 9 bases between the two germline ends. CDR1 and CDR2 from the germline V gene are SNHLY and FYNNEI. CDR3 length equals 14 residues. DNA for the CDR3: TGTGCCAGCAGTGGGGGTAGGGACACCGGGGAGCTGTTTTTT. The encoded protein is CASSGGRDTGELFF.

The V gene is TRBV5-1, the J gene TRBJ2-3; TRBD1 matches at 7 bases. The CDR3 contains 15 residues. The junction had 7 bases not matched to a gene; V was cut back by 2 bases and J by 4 bases. CDR1 and CDR2 (germline): SGHRS, YFSETQ. The CDR3 DNA sequence: TGCGCCAGCAGCTTCGACAGGGTTGCTTCAGATACGCAGTATTTT. This sequence encodes CASSFDRVASDTQYF. The full variable domain, completed using reference TRBV5-1 and TRBJ2-3, is KAGVTQTPRYLIKTRGQQVTLSCSPISGHRSVSWYQQTPGQGLQFLFEYFSETQRNKGNFPGRFSGRQFSNSRSEMNVSTLELGDSALYLCASSFDRVASDTQYFGPGTRLTVL.

CDR3 in DNA: TGTGCCAGCAGTGACCCAGCGTCAGCCAAAAACATTCAGTACTTC. Translation: CASSDPASAKNIQYF. This chain uses TRBV2 with TRBJ2-4, with no clear D. CDR1 and CDR2 from the germline V gene are SNHLY and FYNNEI. This CDR3 spans 15 amino acids. Deletions cut 3 bases from V and 0 bases from J, with 9 bases between.

This chain joins TRBV6-5 and TRBJ1-4; TRBD1 aligns across 8 bases. V was clipped by 6 bases and J by 10 bases; unmatched bases: 4. In germline, CDR1 is MNHEY, CDR2 SVGAGI. The CDR3 has 12 residues. CDR3 sequence reads: CASSLDRGKLFF. For the CDR3, the DNA is TGTGCCAGCAGCCTCGACAGGGGAAAACTGTTTTTT.

V usage is TRBV12-5 and J usage is TRBJ1-5, with D maybe TRBD1 (5 bases). CDR3 length equals 16 residues. The V end lost 1 base, the J end lost 7 bases, and 17 bases lay between the germline ends. Germline V gene sequence: CDR1 LGHNT, CDR2 FRNRAP. CDR3 bases: TGTGCTAGTGGTTTGGCCGTTGGGGGTATAACGCAGCCCCAGCATTTT. Translated, it gives CASGLAVGGITQPQHF.

V is TRBV4-3 and J is TRBJ2-1; TRBD2 matches 11 bases. Per the germline V gene, CDR1 is LGHNA and CDR2 is YSLEER. CDR3 length: 15 amino acids. V gave up 1 base and J gave up 8 bases; unmatched junction bases: 4. As DNA, the CDR3 is TGCGCCAGCAGCCAAGTCAAGACTAGCGGGGATGAGCAGTTCTTC. This encodes CASSQVKTSGDEQFF.

This clone has only a few counts. The rearrangement joins TRBV30 to TRBJ1-2; 7 bases line up with TRBD1. CDR3 length: 13 residues. CDR1 GTSNPN and CDR2 SVGIG come from the germline V gene (reference sequence). The junction had 8 bases not matched to a gene; V was cut back by 3 bases and J by 7 bases. The CDR3 spells CAWRGTATGGYTF. The CDR3 DNA reads TGTGCCTGGAGAGGGACAGCCACGGGTGGCTACACCTTC.

The chain recombines TRBV6-5 with TRBJ1-5; maybe TRBD1 (5 bases). The CDR3 loop spans 12 amino acids. CDR1 MNHEY and CDR2 SVGAGI come from the germline V gene. The V and J ends lost 6 bases and 5 bases respectively, with 8 bases between them. Here the CDR3 reads CASRRGDQPQHF. In DNA, the CDR3 is TGTGCCAGCAGAAGGGGAGATCAGCCCCAGCATTTT.

Here the CDR3 reads CASSQIWGAGSYEQYF. Written as DNA, the CDR3 is TGTGCCAGCAGTCAGATCTGGGGGGCCGGTTCCTACGAGCAGTACTTC. The genes are TRBV28 and TRBJ2-7; D may match TRBD1 or TRBD2 (6 bases each). The germline V gene has CDR1 MDHEN and CDR2 SYDVKM. V dropped 5 bases and J dropped 1 base, with 18 bases sitting between them. The CDR3 contains 16 residues.

This clone was seen only once. The V call is TRBV5-6, the J call TRBJ1-2, with TRBD1 matching over 10 bases. V was clipped by 3 bases and J by 7 bases; unmatched bases: 9. Germline CDR1 reads SGHDT; CDR2 reads YYEEEE. CDR3 size: 15 residues. Here the CDR3 reads CASSWGDRGQSGYTF. Here the CDR3 DNA reads TGTGCCAGCAGCTGGGGGGACAGGGGTCAATCTGGCTACACCTTC.

The table lists this clone with a count of one. The rearrangement links TRBV25-1 to TRBJ1-6; 9 bases are shared with TRBD1. V dropped 1 base and J dropped 8; count of bases not matched to a gene: 6. This CDR3 contains 16 residues. Per germline, CDR1 MGHDK and CDR2 SYGVNS. DNA of the CDR3: TGTGCCAGCAGTGAATCCGCGGGACAGGGATATTCACCCCTCCACTTT. This translates into CASSESAGQGYSPLHF.

The chain is built from TRBV14 and TRBJ1-3; possibly TRBD1 for D (5 bases). This CDR3 region has 14 residues. Germline loops: CDR1 SGHDN, CDR2 FVKESK. Trimming took 6 bases from V and 2 from J, leaving 11 bases between them. The CDR3 bases are TGTGCCAGCAGAGAGACAGCCACTGGAAACACCATATATTTT. It codes for CASRETATGNTIYF.